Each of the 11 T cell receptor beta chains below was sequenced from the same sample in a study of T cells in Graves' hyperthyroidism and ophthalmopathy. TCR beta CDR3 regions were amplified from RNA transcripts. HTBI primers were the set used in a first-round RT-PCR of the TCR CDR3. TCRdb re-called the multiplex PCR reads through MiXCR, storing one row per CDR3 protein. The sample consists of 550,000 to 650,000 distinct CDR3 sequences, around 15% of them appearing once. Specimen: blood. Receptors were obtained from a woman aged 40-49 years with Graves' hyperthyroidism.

CDR3 DNA: TGCGCCAGCAGCCCCCGAGGGGGGGACTATGGCTACACCTTC. Encoded protein: CASSPRGGDYGYTF. The chain employs TRBV5-1 and TRBJ1-2, with a tentative D call TRBD1 (6 bases). V gave up 4 bases and J gave up 3 bases, with 13 bases separating them. Germline CDR1 SGHRS, CDR2 YFSETQ. This CDR3 spans 14 amino acids.

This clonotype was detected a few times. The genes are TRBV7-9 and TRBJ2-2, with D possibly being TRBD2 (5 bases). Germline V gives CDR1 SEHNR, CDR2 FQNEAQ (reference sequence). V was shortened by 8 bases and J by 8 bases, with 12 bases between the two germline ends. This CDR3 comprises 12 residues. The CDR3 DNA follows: TGTGCCAGCGGGCAGGAGGTTGGGGAGCTGTTTTTT. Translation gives CASGQEVGELFF.

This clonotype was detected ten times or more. The CDR3 sequence is CASSPGGTASYEQYF. In nucleotides, the CDR3 is TGTGCCAGCAGCCCAGGGGGGACAGCCTCCTACGAGCAGTACTTC. J is TRBJ2-7 and V is TRBV3-1; D may be TRBD1 (7 bases). The CDR3 loop spans 15 amino acids. Germline CDR1 is LGHDT and CDR2 is YNNKEL (reference sequence). With 4 bases removed from V and 0 bases from J, the gap between germline ends came to 13 bases.

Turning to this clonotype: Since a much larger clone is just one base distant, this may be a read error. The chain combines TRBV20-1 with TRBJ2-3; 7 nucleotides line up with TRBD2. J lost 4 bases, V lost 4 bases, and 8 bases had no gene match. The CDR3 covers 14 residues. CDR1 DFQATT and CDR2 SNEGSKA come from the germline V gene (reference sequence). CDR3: CSATAGLRADTQYF. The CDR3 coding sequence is TGCAGTGCTACAGCGGGACTACGGGCAGATACGCAGTATTTT.

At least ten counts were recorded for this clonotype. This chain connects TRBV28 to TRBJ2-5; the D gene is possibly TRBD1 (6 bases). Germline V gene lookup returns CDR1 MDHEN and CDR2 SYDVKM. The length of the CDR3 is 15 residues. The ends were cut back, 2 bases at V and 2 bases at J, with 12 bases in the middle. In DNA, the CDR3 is TGTGCCAGCAGTTTAGGAGTGACAGGACAAGAGACCCAGTACTTC. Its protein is CASSLGVTGQETQYF.

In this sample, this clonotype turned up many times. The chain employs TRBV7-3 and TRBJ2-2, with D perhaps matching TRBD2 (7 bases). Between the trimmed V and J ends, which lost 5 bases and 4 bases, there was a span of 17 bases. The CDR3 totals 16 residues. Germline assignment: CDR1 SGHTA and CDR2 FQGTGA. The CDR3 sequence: CASSPGAGVGTGELFF. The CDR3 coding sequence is TGTGCCAGCAGCCCAGGGGCGGGAGTAGGCACCGGGGAGCTGTTTTTT. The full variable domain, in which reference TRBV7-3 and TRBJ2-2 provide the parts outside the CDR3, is GAGVSQTPSNKVTEKGKYVELRCDPISGHTALYWYRQSLGQGPEFLIYFQGTGAADDSGLPNDRFFAVRPEGSVSTLKIQRTERGDSAVYLCASSPGAGVGTGELFFGEGSRLTVL.

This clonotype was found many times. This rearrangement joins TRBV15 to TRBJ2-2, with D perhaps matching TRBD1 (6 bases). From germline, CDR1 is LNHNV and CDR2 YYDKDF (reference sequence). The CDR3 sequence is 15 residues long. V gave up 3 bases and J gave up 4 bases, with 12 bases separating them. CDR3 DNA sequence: TGTGCCACCAGCAGCCCAGGGGAAGGCACCGGGGAGCTGTTTTTT. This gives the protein CATSSPGEGTGELFF.

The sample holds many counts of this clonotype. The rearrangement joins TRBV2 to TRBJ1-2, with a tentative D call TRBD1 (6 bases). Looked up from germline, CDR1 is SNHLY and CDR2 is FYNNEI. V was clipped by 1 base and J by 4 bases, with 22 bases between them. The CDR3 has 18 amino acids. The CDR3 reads CASSEDRGKFVRSYGYTF. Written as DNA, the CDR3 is TGTGCCAGCAGTGAAGATAGGGGGAAATTCGTTCGTAGCTATGGCTACACCTTC. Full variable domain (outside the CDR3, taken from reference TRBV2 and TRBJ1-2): EPEVTQTPSHQVTQMGQEVILRCVPISNHLYFYWYRQILGQKVEFLVSFYNNEISEKSEIFDDQFSVERPDGSNFTLKIRSTKLEDSAMYFCASSEDRGKFVRSYGYTFGSGTRLTVV.

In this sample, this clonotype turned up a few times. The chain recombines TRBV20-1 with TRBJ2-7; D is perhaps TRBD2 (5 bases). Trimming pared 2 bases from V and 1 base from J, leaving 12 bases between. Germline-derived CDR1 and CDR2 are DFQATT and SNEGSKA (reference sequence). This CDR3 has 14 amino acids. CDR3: CSARSGSTSYEQYF. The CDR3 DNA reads TGCAGTGCTAGATCGGGGAGTACATCCTACGAGCAGTACTTC.

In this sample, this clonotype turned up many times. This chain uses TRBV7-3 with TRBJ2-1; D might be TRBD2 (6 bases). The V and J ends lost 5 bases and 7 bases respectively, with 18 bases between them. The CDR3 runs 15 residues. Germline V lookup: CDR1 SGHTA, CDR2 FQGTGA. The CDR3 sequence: CASSPTGVARNEQFF. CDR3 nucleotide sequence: TGTGCCAGCAGCCCCACGGGGGTAGCGAGGAATGAGCAGTTCTTC. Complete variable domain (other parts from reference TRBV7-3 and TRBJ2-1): GAGVSQTPSNKVTEKGKYVELRCDPISGHTALYWYRQSLGQGPEFLIYFQGTGAADDSGLPNDRFFAVRPEGSVSTLKIQRTERGDSAVYLCASSPTGVARNEQFFGPGTRLTVL.

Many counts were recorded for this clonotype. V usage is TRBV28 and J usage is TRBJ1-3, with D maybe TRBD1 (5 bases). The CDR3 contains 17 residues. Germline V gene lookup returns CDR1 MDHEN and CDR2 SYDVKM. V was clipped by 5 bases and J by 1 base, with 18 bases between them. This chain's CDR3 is CASSAGTRFPSGNTIYF. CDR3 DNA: TGTGCCAGCAGTGCCGGGACGCGTTTTCCTTCTGGAAACACCATATATTTT.